The source of this T cell receptor beta chain is a study of beta chain features in type 1 diabetes. Study results and caveats: VDJ junctions from patients with type 1 diabetes contained fewer insertions and more deletions.

TCRB transcripts that were expressed got sequenced, as all of the isolated RNA had been reverse transcribed. Mean read depth for naive, central memory and regulatory T cell samples was 3.5 million to 4.5 million reads. Assay used: immunoSEQ multiplex PCR; TCRdb lists only in-frame clones, some missing. Among roughly 290,000 clones listed, 8% were seen once. The CDR3 extends over 13 amino acids. V lost 4 bases and J lost 14, with 15 bases in between. Germline V gene lookup returns CDR1 LGHNA and CDR2 YSLEER. As to this clone: Its specificity is not known. Since the CDR3 does not end with the conserved phenylalanine or tryptophan, this likely comes from a read error.

The receptor's source is a woman younger than 35 in good health. The chain combines TRBV4-3 with TRBJ1-6; the D is unclear. Sample: central memory CD4+ T cells from blood. The CDR3 sequence: CASSPGLFEALHL. The CDR3 DNA reads as TGCGCCAGCAGCCCCGGGTTGTTCGAGGCCCTCCACCTT.